This T cell receptor (beta chain) was sequenced in a study of OX40 agonist ivuxolimab in advanced cancers. Study at large: Patients undergoing dose escalation presented with hepatocellular carcinoma, melanoma, renal cell or head and neck cancer.

The study sampled blood at baseline, cycle 4 day 1, and cycle 7 day 1. TCRdb's table, derived via immunoSEQ multiplex PCR, lists solely in-frame clones and lacks some. The sample yields about 47,000 clones, around 81% seen once. Study-wide points: No antigen was identified for the clonally expanded peripheral T cells. Expanded clones tended on average to be more numerous among CD8+ T cells than CD4+.

Regarding this clone: Its antigen remains unidentified.

The CDR3 has 14 residues. Germline CDR1 reads SGHDN; CDR2 reads FVKESK. The germline V and J ends were trimmed by 8 bases and 0 bases, with 11 bases remaining between them. This TCR was recovered from an adult with an advanced solid tumor such as melanoma, head and neck, liver or kidney cancer. The sample consisted of CD4+ or CD8+ T cells sorted from blood, taken in a trial of the OX40 agonist ivuxolimab. This sequence joins TRBV14 and TRBJ2-1, with D possibly being TRBD2 (6 bases). The CDR3 sequence is CASGGWSSYNEQFF. CDR3 nucleotide sequence: TGTGCCAGCGGGGGGTGGAGCTCCTACAATGAGCAGTTCTTC.